Listed here are 3 T cell receptor beta chains from one sample, sequenced in a study of T cells after yellow fever vaccination. TCRdb fed the 5' RACE reads into MiXCR, producing one record per CDR3 protein. Here the sample spans around 310,000 distinct CDR3 sequences, 3.5% to 4.5% being singletons. This material consisted of PBMCs, taken 15 days after the yellow fever booster vaccination. The receptor source for this set is a man aged 18 to 30 who received the YFV17D yellow fever vaccine.

This clonotype was found many times. The CDR3 DNA is TGCGCCAGCAGCTTGGGGACTAGCGGGGCCTCAGATACGCAGTATTTT. Translated, it gives CASSLGTSGASDTQYF. The chain recombines TRBV5-1 with TRBJ2-3, with TRBD2 matching over 12 bases. The junction had 3 bases not matched to a gene; V was cut back by 0 bases and J by 4 bases. Germline V gives CDR1 SGHRS, CDR2 YFSETQ. This CDR3 region has 16 residues.

There are many counts of this clonotype. CDR3 residues: CASRNTGHEQYF. The DNA of the CDR3 is TGTGCCAGCAGGAATACAGGTCACGAGCAGTACTTC. The chain recombines TRBV12-3 or TRBV12-4 with TRBJ2-7; perhaps TRBD1 as D (5 bases). The CDR3 length is 12 residues. Between the trimmed V and J ends, which lost 6 bases and 5 bases, there was a span of 11 bases.

At least ten counts were recorded for this clonotype. The V and J genes are TRBV12-3 or TRBV12-4 and TRBJ1-1; TRBD1 matches 7 bases. The J segment lost 5 bases and the V segment lost 5 bases, leaving 11 bases of the junction unmatched. This CDR3 comprises 15 residues. In DNA, the CDR3 is TGTGCCAGCAGTCCGACGACAGGGAGGAGTACTGAAGCTTTCTTT. This codes for CASSPTTGRSTEAFF.